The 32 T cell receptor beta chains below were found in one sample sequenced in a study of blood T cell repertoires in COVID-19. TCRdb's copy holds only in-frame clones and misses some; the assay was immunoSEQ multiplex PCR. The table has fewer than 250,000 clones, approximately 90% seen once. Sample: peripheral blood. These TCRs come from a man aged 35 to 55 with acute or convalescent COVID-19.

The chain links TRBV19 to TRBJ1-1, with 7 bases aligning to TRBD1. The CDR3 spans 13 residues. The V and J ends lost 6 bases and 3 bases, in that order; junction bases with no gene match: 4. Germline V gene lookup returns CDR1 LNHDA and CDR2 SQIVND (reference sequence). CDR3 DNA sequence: TGTGCCAGTAGCCACCAGGGGGACACTGAAGCTTTCTTT. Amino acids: CASSHQGDTEAFF.

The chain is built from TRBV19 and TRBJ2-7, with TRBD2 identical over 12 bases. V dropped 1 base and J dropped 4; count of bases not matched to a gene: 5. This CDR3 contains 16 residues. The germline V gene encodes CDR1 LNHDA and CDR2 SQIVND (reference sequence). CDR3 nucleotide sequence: TGTGCCAGTAGTATAGGAGGACTAGCGGGAAAATACGAGCAGTACTTC. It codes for CASSIGGLAGKYEQYF.

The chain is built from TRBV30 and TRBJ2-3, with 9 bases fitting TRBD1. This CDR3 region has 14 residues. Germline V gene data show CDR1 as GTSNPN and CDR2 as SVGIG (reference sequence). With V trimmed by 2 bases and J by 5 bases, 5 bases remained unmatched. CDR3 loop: CAWSTGQGRDTQYF. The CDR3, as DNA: TGTGCCTGGAGTACCGGACAGGGGCGAGATACGCAGTATTTT.

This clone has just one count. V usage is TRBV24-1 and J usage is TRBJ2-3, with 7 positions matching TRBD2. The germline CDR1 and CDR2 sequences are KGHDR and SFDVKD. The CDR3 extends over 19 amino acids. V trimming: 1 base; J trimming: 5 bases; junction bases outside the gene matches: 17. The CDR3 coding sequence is TGTGCCACCAGTGATTTTGATTTGGCGGGCGGGAGCTTCGGAGATACGCAGTATTTT. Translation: CATSDFDLAGGSFGDTQYF.

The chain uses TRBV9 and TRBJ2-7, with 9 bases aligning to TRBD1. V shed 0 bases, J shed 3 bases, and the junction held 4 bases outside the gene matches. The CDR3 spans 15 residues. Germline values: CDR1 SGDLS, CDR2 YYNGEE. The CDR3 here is CASSVAGTGIYEQYF. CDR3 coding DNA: TGTGCCAGCAGCGTAGCCGGGACAGGGATCTACGAGCAGTACTTC.

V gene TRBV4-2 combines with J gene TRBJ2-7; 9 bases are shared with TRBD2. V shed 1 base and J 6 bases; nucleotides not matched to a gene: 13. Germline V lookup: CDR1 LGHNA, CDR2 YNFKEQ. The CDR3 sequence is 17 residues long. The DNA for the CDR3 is TGTGCCAGCAGCCAAGGGCTAGCGGGAAAAGGTCGGTCCGAGCAGTACTTC. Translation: CASSQGLAGKGRSEQYF.

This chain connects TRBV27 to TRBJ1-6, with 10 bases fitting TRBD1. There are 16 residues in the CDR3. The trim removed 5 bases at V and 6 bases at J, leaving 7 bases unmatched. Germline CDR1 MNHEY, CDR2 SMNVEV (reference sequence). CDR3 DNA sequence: TGTGCCAGCAGTGCAGGGACAGGGGTTCGTAATTCACCCCTCCACTTT. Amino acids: CASSAGTGVRNSPLHF.

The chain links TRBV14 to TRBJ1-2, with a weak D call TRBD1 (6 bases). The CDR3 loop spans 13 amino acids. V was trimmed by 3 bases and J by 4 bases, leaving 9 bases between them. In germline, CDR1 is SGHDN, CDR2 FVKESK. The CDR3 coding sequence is TGTGCCAGCAGCCAGAGGGGGGGCTATGGCTACACCTTC. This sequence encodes CASSQRGGYGYTF.

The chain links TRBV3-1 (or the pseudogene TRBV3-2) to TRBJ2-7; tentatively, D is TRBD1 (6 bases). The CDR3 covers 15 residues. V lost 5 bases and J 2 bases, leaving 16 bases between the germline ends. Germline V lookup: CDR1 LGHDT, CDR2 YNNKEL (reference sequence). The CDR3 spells CASSLELQGAYEQYF. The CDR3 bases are TGTGCCAGCAGCTTAGAACTACAGGGTGCCTACGAGCAGTACTTC.

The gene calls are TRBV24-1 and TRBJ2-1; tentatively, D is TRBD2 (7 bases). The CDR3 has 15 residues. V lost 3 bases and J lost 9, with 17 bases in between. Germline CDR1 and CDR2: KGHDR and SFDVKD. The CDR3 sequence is CATSDGGAGLAEQFF. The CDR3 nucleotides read TGTGCCACCAGTGATGGGGGGGCCGGATTGGCTGAGCAGTTCTTC.

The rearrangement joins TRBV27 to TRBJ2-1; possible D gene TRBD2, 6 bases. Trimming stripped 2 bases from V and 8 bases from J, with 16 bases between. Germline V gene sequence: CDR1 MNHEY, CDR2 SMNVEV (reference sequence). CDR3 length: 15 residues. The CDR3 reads CASSLPSGLGDEQFF. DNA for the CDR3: TGTGCCAGCAGTTTACCGAGCGGGCTAGGCGATGAGCAGTTCTTC.

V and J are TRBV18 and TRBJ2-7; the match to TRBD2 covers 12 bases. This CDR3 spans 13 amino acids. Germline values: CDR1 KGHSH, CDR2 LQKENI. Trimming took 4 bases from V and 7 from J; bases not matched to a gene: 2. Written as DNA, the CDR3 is TGTGCCAGCTCACGGACTAGCGGGGATGAGCAGTACTTC. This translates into CASSRTSGDEQYF.

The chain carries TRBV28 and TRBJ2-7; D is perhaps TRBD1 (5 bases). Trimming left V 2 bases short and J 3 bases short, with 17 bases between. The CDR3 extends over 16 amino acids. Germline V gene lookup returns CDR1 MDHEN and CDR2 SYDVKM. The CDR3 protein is CASSLGALAGLYEQYF. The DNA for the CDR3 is TGTGCCAGCAGTTTAGGTGCCCTCGCAGGGCTCTACGAGCAGTACTTC.

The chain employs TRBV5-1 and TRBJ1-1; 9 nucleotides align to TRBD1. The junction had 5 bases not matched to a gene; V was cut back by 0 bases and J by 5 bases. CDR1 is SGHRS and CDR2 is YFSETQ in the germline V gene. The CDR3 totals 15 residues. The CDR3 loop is CASSLVGQGITEAFF. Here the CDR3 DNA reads TGCGCCAGCAGCTTGGTCGGACAGGGGATAACTGAAGCTTTCTTT.

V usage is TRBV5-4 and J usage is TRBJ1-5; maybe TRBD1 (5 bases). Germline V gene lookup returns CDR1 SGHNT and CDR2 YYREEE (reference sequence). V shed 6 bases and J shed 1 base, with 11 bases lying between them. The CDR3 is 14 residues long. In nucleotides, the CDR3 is TGTGCCAGCACCGGAGGGGTGAGCAATCAGCCCCAGCATTTT. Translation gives CASTGGVSNQPQHF.

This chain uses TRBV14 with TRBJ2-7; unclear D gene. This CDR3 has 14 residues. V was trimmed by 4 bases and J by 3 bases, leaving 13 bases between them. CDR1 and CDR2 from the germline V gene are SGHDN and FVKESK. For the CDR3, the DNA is TGTGCCAGCAGCCTCCTAGGCAGATACTACGAGCAGTACTTC. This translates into CASSLLGRYYEQYF.

CDR3 DNA sequence: TGTGCCAGTAGTATTAACCAGGGGAGAAAAGAGACCCAGTACTTC. It translates to CASSINQGRKETQYF. The genes are TRBV19 and TRBJ2-5; D perhaps matches TRBD1 (6 bases). CDR1 and CDR2 from the germline V gene are LNHDA and SQIVND (reference sequence). The CDR3 is 15 residues long. With 3 bases removed from V and 3 bases from J, the gap between germline ends came to 14 bases. Supplemented by reference TRBV19 and TRBJ2-5, the full variable domain reads DGGITQSPKYLFRKEGQNVTLSCEQNLNHDAMYWYRQDPGQGLRLIYYSQIVNDFQKGDIAEGYSVSREKKESFPLTVTSAQKNPTAFYLCASSINQGRKETQYFGPGTRLLVL.

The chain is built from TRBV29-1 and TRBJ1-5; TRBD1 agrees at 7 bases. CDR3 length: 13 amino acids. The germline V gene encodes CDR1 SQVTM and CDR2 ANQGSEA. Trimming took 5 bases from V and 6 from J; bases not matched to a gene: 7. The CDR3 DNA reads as TGCAGCGTTCAACAGGGGCAGGGTCAGCCCCAGCATTTT. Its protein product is CSVQQGQGQPQHF.

The CDR3 nucleotides are TGTGCCAGCGATCTCATAGCGGGAGCCTATACAGATACGCAGTATTTT. It codes for CASDLIAGAYTDTQYF. This sequence joins TRBV11-3 and TRBJ2-3; 9 bases map to TRBD2. The CDR3 totals 16 residues. In germline, CDR1 is SGHNT, CDR2 YENEEA. The J segment lost 3 bases and the V segment lost 8 bases, leaving 12 bases of the junction unmatched. Full variable domain (outside the CDR3, taken from reference TRBV11-3 and TRBJ2-3): EAGVVQSPRYKIIEKKQPVAFWCNPISGHNTLYWYLQNLGQGPELLIRYENEEAVDDSQLPKDRFSAERLKGVDSTLKIQPAELGDSAVYLCASDLIAGAYTDTQYFGPGTRLTVL.

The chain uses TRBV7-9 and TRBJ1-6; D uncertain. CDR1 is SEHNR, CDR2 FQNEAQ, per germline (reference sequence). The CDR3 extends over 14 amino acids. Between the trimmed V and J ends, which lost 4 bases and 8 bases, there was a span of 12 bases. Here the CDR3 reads CASSSDYWDSPLHF. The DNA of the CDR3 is TGTGCCAGCAGCTCGGACTATTGGGATTCACCCCTCCACTTT.

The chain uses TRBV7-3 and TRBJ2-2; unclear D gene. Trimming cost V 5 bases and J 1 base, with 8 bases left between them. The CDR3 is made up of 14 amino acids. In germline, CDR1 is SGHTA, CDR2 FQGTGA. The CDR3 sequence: CASSPNWNTGELFF. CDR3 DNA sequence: TGTGCCAGCAGCCCAAATTGGAACACCGGGGAGCTGTTTTTT. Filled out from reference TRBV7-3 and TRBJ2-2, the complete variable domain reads GAGVSQTPSNKVTEKGKYVELRCDPISGHTALYWYRQSLGQGPEFLIYFQGTGAADDSGLPNDRFFAVRPEGSVSTLKIQRTERGDSAVYLCASSPNWNTGELFFGEGSRLTVL.

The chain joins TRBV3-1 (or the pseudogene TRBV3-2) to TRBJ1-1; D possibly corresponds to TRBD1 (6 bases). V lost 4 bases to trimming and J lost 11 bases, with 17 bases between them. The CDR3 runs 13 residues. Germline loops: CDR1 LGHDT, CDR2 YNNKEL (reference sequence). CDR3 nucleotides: TGTGCCAGCAGCCCGACAGGCACCGGGTCGGCTTTCTTT. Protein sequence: CASSPTGTGSAFF.

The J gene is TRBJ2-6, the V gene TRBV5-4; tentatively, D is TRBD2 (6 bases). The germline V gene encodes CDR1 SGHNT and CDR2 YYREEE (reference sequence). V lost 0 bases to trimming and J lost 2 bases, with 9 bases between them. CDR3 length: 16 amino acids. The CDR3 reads CASSLAWGAGANVLTF. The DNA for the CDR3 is TGTGCCAGCAGCTTGGCCTGGGGGGCTGGGGCCAACGTCCTGACTTTC.

As DNA, the CDR3 is TGTGCCAGCAGCTTGATGGGAGGCAATGAGCAGTTCTTC. Translating gives CASSLMGGNEQFF. The chain carries TRBV7-3 and TRBJ2-1, with D possibly being TRBD2 (6 bases). The CDR3 runs 13 residues. The germline CDR1 and CDR2 sequences are SGHTA and FQGTGA. V lost 3 bases to trimming and J lost 6 bases, with 9 bases between them.

The CDR3 sequence: CASSVQGALDYNEQFF. For the CDR3, the DNA is TGTGCCAGCAGCGTACAGGGGGCTCTGGACTACAATGAGCAGTTCTTC. This sequence joins TRBV11-1 and TRBJ2-1, with 9 bases identical to TRBD1. CDR1 is SGHAT and CDR2 is FQDESV in the germline V gene (reference sequence). V was pared by 5 bases and J by 3 bases, with 8 bases of the junction left unmatched. This CDR3 has 16 amino acids.

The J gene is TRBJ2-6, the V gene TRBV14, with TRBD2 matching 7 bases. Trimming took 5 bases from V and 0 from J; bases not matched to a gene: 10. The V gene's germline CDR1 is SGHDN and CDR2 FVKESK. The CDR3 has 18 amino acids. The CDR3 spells CASSMGRETHSGANVLTF. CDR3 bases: TGTGCCAGCAGCATGGGGAGGGAGACCCACTCTGGGGCCAACGTCCTGACTTTC.

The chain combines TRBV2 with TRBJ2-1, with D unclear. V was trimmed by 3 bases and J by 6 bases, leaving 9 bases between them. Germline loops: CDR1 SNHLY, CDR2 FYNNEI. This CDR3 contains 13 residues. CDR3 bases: TGTGCCAGCAGTGATGGCATAAGCAATGAGCAGTTCTTC. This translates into CASSDGISNEQFF.

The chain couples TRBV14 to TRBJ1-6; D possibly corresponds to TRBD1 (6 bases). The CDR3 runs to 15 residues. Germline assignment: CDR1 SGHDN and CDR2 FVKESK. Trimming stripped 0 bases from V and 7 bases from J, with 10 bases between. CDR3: CASSQDSQGNSPLHF. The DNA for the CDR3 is TGTGCCAGCAGCCAAGATTCCCAGGGGAATTCACCCCTCCACTTT.

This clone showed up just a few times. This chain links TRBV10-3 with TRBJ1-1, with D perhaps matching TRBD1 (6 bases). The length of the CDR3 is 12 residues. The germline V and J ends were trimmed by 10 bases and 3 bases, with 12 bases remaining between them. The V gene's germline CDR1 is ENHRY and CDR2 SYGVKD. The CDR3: CATKNRDTEAFF. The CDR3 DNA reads TGTGCCACCAAAAACAGGGACACTGAAGCTTTCTTT.

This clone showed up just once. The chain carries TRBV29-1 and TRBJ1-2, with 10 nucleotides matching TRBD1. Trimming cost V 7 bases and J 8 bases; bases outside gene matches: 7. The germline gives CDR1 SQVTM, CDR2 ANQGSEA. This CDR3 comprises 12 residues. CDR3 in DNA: TGCAGCGAATCGACAGGGGGCAACGGCTACACCTTC. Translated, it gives CSESTGGNGYTF.

CDR3 DNA sequence: TGTGCCAGCAGCCAAGAGGGACTAGCGGGGGGGCCTGCAGATACGCAGTATTTT. The encoded protein is CASSQEGLAGGPADTQYF. This sequence joins TRBV4-2 and TRBJ2-3; 16 bases are shared with TRBD2. Looked up from germline, CDR1 is LGHNA and CDR2 is YNFKEQ. CDR3 length: 18 residues. Trimming at V came to 0 bases and at J to 4 bases, leaving 4 bases not matched to a gene.

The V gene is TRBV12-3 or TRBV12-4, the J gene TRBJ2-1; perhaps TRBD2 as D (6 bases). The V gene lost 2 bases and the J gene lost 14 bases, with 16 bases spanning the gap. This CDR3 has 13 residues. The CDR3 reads CASSLMAGPSEFF. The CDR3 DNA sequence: TGTGCCAGCAGTTTAATGGCGGGGCCTAGCGAGTTCTTC.